The 24 T cell receptor beta chains presented below share a single source sample, sequenced in a study of blood T cell repertoires in COVID-19. Assay used: immunoSEQ multiplex PCR; TCRdb lists only in-frame clones, some missing. There are under 150,000 clones in the sample; 65% to 80% occur only once, and about 3.6% lies in the top ten. Sequenced material: peripheral blood. These receptors were taken from a man in his fifties or sixties with acute or convalescent COVID-19.

This clone occurred once. V and J are TRBV7-2 and TRBJ1-1, with D possibly TRBD1 on 5 matching bases. This CDR3 is built from 13 residues. V was shortened by 5 bases and J by 7 bases, with 14 bases between the two germline ends. The germline V gene encodes CDR1 SGHTA and CDR2 FQGNSA. In DNA form, the CDR3 reads TGTGCCAGCAGCCCCGGAGGGGCCGGTGAAGCTTTCTTT. It yields the protein CASSPGGAGEAFF.

The gene calls are TRBV5-4 and TRBJ2-5; D possibly corresponds to TRBD2 (6 bases). Germline assignment: CDR1 SGHNT and CDR2 YYREEE (reference sequence). The CDR3 covers 13 residues. Trimming shortened V by 2 bases and J by 6 bases, and 11 bases separated the two germline ends. The chain's CDR3 is CASSFAGSKTQYF. For the CDR3, the DNA is TGTGCCAGCAGCTTCGCCGGGAGCAAGACCCAGTACTTC.

This clone showed up just a few times. V gene TRBV28 combines with J gene TRBJ1-3; 8 nucleotides agree with TRBD1. V lost 5 bases and J lost 3; bases outside the gene matches: 3. From germline, CDR1 is MDHEN and CDR2 SYDVKM. The CDR3 has 14 amino acids. In DNA form, the CDR3 reads TGTGCCAGCAGTCCAGGACAGGGTGGAAACACCATATATTTT. Protein: CASSPGQGGNTIYF.

CDR3 sequence reads: CASSWEPSYEQYF. The CDR3 bases are TGCGCCAGCAGTTGGGAGCCCTCCTACGAGCAGTACTTC. V and J are TRBV5-1 and TRBJ2-7; TRBD2 might be the D (5 bases). Germline loops: CDR1 SGHRS, CDR2 YFSETQ. V lost 5 bases to trimming and J lost 0 bases, with 9 bases between them. This CDR3 comprises 13 residues.

This chain links TRBV2 with TRBJ2-7; D is possibly TRBD2 (6 bases). The germline V gene encodes CDR1 SNHLY and CDR2 FYNNEI. Trimming removed 9 bases from V and 0 bases from J, with 15 bases in between. There are 14 residues in the CDR3. The CDR3 bases are TGTGCCAGTAACCGGGACTTATCCTCCTACGAGCAGTACTTC. It yields the protein CASNRDLSSYEQYF.

The chain has TRBV19 and TRBJ1-2; 7 bases agree with TRBD1. Germline trimming cut 3 bases from V and 5 bases from J; bases unmatched to any gene: 6. Germline CDR1 is LNHDA and CDR2 is SQIVND (reference sequence). The CDR3 length is 14 residues. For the CDR3, the DNA is TGTGCCAGTAGTATGGACAGGTGGGGTTATGGCTACACCTTC. This sequence encodes CASSMDRWGYGYTF.

Comments on this clone: Distinct nucleotide sequences in the sample also encode this CDR3. CDR3 nucleotide sequence: TGTGCCAGCAGCAGGGTGAACACTGAAGCTTTCTTT. Protein: CASSRVNTEAFF. The chain has TRBV6-5 and TRBJ1-1; D possibly corresponds to TRBD1 (5 bases). The CDR3 is 12 amino acids. The V and J ends lost 6 bases and 0 bases respectively, with 5 bases between them. CDR1 is MNHEY, CDR2 SVGAGI, per germline.

This chain links TRBV9 with TRBJ2-1; D possibly corresponds to TRBD2 (5 bases). The CDR3 length is 14 residues. CDR1 and CDR2 (germline): SGDLS, YYNGEE. V was shortened by 5 bases and J by 2 bases, with 11 bases between the two germline ends. CDR3 sequence reads: CASSVSGTYNEQFF. As DNA, the CDR3 is TGTGCCAGCAGTGTCAGCGGCACCTACAATGAGCAGTTCTTC.

In regard to this clone: One junction end disagrees with the germline gene, perhaps due to a read error. The genes are TRBV5-1 and TRBJ2-3, with 8 nucleotides matching TRBD2. CDR3 length: 16 residues. Germline loops: CDR1 SGHRS, CDR2 YFSETQ. CDR3 nucleotides: TGCGCCAGCAGCTTGGCCGCGACTAGCGTCACAGATATGCAGTATTTT. Translation gives CASSLAATSVTDMQYF.

This clone was picked up one time. V and J are TRBV7-2 and TRBJ2-7, with 7 bases fitting TRBD2. Trimming removed 3 bases from V and 5 bases from J; junction bases left unmatched: 7. There are 14 residues in the CDR3. Looked up from germline, CDR1 is SGHTA and CDR2 is FQGNSA. In nucleotides, the CDR3 is TGTGCCAGCAGCTTTAGCGGGCGCCCCCACGAGCAGTACTTC. Amino acid sequence: CASSFSGRPHEQYF.

The chain uses TRBV27 and TRBJ1-1; D is possibly TRBD1 (6 bases). This CDR3 region has 16 residues. CDR1 MNHEY and CDR2 SMNVEV come from the germline V gene (reference sequence). Trimming took 5 bases from V and 4 from J, leaving 20 bases between them. CDR3 nucleotides: TGTGCCAGCAGTCTTAAACCGCCGGGGGGGCTCACTGAAGCTTTCTTT. This codes for CASSLKPPGGLTEAFF.

The chain employs TRBV28 and TRBJ2-3; 10 nucleotides match TRBD1. Unmatched junction bases numbered 3, after V lost 8 bases and J lost 1 base. CDR1 and CDR2 (germline): MDHEN, SYDVKM. This CDR3 comprises 14 residues. CDR3: CASEGTGGTDTQYF. The CDR3 nucleotides read TGTGCCAGCGAGGGGACAGGGGGCACAGATACGCAGTATTTT.

The V and J genes are TRBV6-6 and TRBJ1-4; D unresolved. The CDR3 has 15 amino acids. CDR1 and CDR2 (germline): MNHNY, SVGAGI (reference sequence). Trimming took 6 bases from V and 4 from J, leaving 15 bases between them. In DNA form, the CDR3 reads TGTGCCAGCAGGGCTCTTACGGCGGGTAATGAAAAACTGTTTTTT. Its protein is CASRALTAGNEKLFF.

The V and J genes are TRBV7-3 and TRBJ2-3; TRBD2 might be the D (6 bases). CDR3 length: 13 residues. Trimming removed 5 bases from V and 5 bases from J, with 11 bases in between. Germline lookup yields CDR1 SGHTA and CDR2 FQGTGA. CDR3 DNA: TGTGCCAGCAGCGCGACTAGGGTAGATACGCAGTATTTT. It specifies CASSATRVDTQYF.

The CDR3 bases are TGTGCCAGCAGCCCCGGGGACTACGAGCAGTACTTC. This sequence encodes CASSPGDYEQYF. This chain connects TRBV28 to TRBJ2-7; possibly TRBD2 for D (5 bases). CDR3 length equals 12 residues. The germline V gene encodes CDR1 MDHEN and CDR2 SYDVKM. V lost 6 bases and J lost 3, with 9 bases in between.

The V call is TRBV11-2, the J call TRBJ1-3; no firm D call. Germline loops: CDR1 SGHAT, CDR2 FQNNGV. V lost 1 base, J lost 3 bases, and 13 bases lay in between. This CDR3 is 16 amino acids long. The CDR3 sequence is CASSLAFSGVGNTIYF. CDR3 sequence (DNA): TGTGCCAGCAGCTTAGCATTTTCCGGGGTTGGAAACACCATATATTTT.

The chain recombines TRBV3-1 (or the pseudogene TRBV3-2) with TRBJ1-2; D is uncertain. CDR3 length: 12 residues. Germline V lookup: CDR1 LGHDT, CDR2 YNNKEL (reference sequence). V lost 8 bases and J 8 bases, leaving 15 bases between the germline ends. The CDR3 sequence is CASLTPSYGYTF. For the CDR3, the DNA is TGTGCCAGCTTGACACCGTCCTACGGCTACACCTTC.

The chain carries TRBV5-5 and TRBJ2-5; D gene uncertain. Germline V gene lookup returns CDR1 SGHKS and CDR2 YYEKEE (reference sequence). Trimming took off 0 bases at V and 1 base at J, with 7 bases between the two ends. The CDR3 sequence is 14 residues long. CDR3 amino acids: CASSLDTSQETQYF. The CDR3 DNA reads as TGTGCCAGCAGCTTGGACACCAGCCAAGAGACCCAGTACTTC.

This clone has a handful of counts. CDR3 residues: CASSVLAGVKNEQFF. CDR3 coding DNA: TGTGCCAGCAGTGTACTAGCGGGAGTCAAAAATGAGCAGTTCTTC. The chain employs TRBV27 and TRBJ2-1; TRBD2 agrees at 11 bases. Germline CDR1 is MNHEY and CDR2 is SMNVEV (reference sequence). The CDR3 is made up of 15 amino acids. V trimming: 5 bases; J trimming: 7 bases; junction bases outside the gene matches: 7.

V gene TRBV28 combines with J gene TRBJ2-7; 7 nucleotides line up with TRBD1. The trim removed 5 bases at V and 9 bases at J, leaving 16 bases unmatched. CDR1 and CDR2 from the germline V gene are MDHEN and SYDVKM. This CDR3 has 15 residues. The DNA of the CDR3 is TGTGCCAGCAGTGGCCGGACTCTGGGCAGGGGGTGGCAGTACTTC. Its translation: CASSGRTLGRGWQYF.

The V and J genes are TRBV9 and TRBJ2-3, with D maybe TRBD1 (6 bases). Germline CDR1 and CDR2: SGDLS and YYNGEE. Trimming removed 5 bases at V and 6 bases at J, with 13 bases between. The CDR3 covers 13 residues. For the CDR3, the DNA is TGTGCCAGCAGACAAACAGGGCGGGATACGCAGTATTTT. This codes for CASRQTGRDTQYF. Variable domain in full (rest from reference TRBV9 and TRBJ2-3): DSGVTQTPKHLITATGQRVTLRCSPRSGDLSVYWYQQSLDQGLQFLIQYYNGEERAKGNILERFSAQQFPDLHSELNLSSLELGDSALYFCASRQTGRDTQYFGPGTRLTVL.

This rearrangement joins TRBV30 to TRBJ1-2, with no clear D. Between the trimmed V and J ends, which lost 4 bases and 2 bases, there was a span of 23 bases. This CDR3 comprises 17 residues. Germline-derived CDR1 and CDR2 are GTSNPN and SVGIG (reference sequence). CDR3 residues: CAWTIPGLGSVNYGYTF. The CDR3 nucleotides read TGTGCCTGGACTATCCCCGGACTTGGATCCGTGAACTATGGCTACACCTTC.

This clone came up a few times. The chain combines TRBV10-3 with TRBJ2-2; D is perhaps TRBD2 (6 bases). The germline V gene encodes CDR1 ENHRY and CDR2 SYGVKD. The CDR3 is 14 amino acids. Trimming pared 6 bases from V and 4 bases from J, leaving 12 bases between. The CDR3 spells CAISQGLSTGELFF. The CDR3 nucleotides are TGTGCCATCAGCCAGGGACTTTCCACCGGGGAGCTGTTTTTT.

V and J are TRBV19 and TRBJ2-1, with 8 bases identical to TRBD2. V lost 6 bases and J lost 2; bases outside the gene matches: 3. The CDR3 extends over 14 amino acids. CDR1 is LNHDA, CDR2 SQIVND, per germline (reference sequence). DNA of the CDR3: TGTGCCAGTAGCGGGACTAGTCCCTACAATGAGCAGTTCTTC. Protein sequence: CASSGTSPYNEQFF.